This TCR beta chain was found in a study of immune evolution from preneoplasia to lung adenocarcinoma. The CDR3 spans 13 residues. Germline V CDR1 and CDR2: SGHRS, YFSETQ. V lost 4 bases to trimming and J lost 5 bases, with 10 bases between them. Findings and caveats of the study: Top clone share appeared to fall from AAH through AIS, MIA, adenocarcinoma.

Some clones are missing from TCRdb's copy, which holds only in-frame ones; the method was immunoSEQ multiplex PCR. The repertoire holds about 8,000 clones, with around 80% as singletons. Sample share makes this clone large. Its antigen remains unidentified. The sequenced sample consisted of FFPE adjacent normal lung tissue. The J gene is TRBJ1-5, the V gene TRBV5-1; D is perhaps TRBD1 (6 bases). The sequence came from a person aged 65-85 years with lung adenocarcinoma. The CDR3 spells CASSTEGDQPQHF. The DNA of the CDR3 is TGCGCCAGCAGCACGGAGGGGGATCAGCCCCAGCATTTT.